This T cell receptor (beta chain) was recovered during a study of cytomegalovirus exposure and HLA in healthy donors. Study conclusions and caveats: Later analysis indicated greater clonal expansion among HLA-associated TCR beta chains than among equally common other chains. Donor immune exposure was known only as CMV serostatus. What a later analysis showed was that several of the most significant clusters appeared linked to common viral pathogens.

Germline V gene sequence: CDR1 DFQATT, CDR2 SNEGSKA (reference sequence). This CDR3 has 11 residues. Trimming cost V 2 bases and J 6 bases, with 4 bases left between them. Only a few counts were recorded for this clone. Its antigen is not known. In the PCR, 60 Vbeta and 13 Jbeta primers were used. Profiling relied on immunoSEQ multiplex PCR, and the TCRdb table lists in-frame clones only, not all of them. This sample yields about 86,000 clones, of which just over 70% are seen a single time; approximately 7.8% belongs to the top ten. The chain recombines TRBV20-1 with TRBJ2-2; D gene unclear. The sequence came from a man between 60 and 70 years old in good health and CMV-seronegative. The sample comprised PBMCs. The CDR3 DNA follows: TGCAGTGCTAGACTAGCCGGGGAGCTGTTTTTT. Amino acids: CSARLAGELFF.